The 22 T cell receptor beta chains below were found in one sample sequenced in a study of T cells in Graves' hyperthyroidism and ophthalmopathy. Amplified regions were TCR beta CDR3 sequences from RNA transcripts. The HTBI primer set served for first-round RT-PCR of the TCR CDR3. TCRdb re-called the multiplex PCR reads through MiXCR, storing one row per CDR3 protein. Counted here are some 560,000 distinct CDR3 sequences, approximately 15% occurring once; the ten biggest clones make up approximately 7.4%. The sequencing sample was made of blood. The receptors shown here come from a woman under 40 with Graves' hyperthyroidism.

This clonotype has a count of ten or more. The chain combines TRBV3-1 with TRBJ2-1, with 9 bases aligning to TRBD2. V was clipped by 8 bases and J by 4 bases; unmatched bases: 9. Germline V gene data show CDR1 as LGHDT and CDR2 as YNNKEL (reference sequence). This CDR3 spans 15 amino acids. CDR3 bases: TGTGCCAGCTCCCAGGGACTAGCAGCTTACAATGAGCAGTTCTTC. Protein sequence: CASSQGLAAYNEQFF.

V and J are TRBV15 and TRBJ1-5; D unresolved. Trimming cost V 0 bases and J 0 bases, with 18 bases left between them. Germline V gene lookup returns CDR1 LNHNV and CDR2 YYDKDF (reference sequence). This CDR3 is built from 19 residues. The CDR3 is CATSRDTPLQYYSNQPQHF. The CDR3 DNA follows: TGTGCCACCAGCAGAGATACGCCCCTGCAGTATTATAGCAATCAGCCCCAGCATTTT.

This CDR3 reads CASSYSGVANEKLFF. The CDR3 coding sequence is TGTGCCAGCAGTTACTCAGGGGTGGCTAATGAAAAACTGTTTTTT. The chain links TRBV28 to TRBJ1-4, with D perhaps TRBD1 (6 bases). Germline lookup yields CDR1 MDHEN and CDR2 SYDVKM. Trimming shortened V by 4 bases and J by 3 bases, and 12 bases separated the two germline ends. The length of the CDR3 is 15 residues.

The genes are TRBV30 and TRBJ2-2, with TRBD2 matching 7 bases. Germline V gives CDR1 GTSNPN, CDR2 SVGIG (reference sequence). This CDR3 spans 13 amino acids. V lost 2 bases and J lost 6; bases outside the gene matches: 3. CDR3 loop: CAWSPGRPGELFF. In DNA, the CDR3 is TGTGCCTGGAGTCCCGGGAGGCCCGGGGAGCTGTTTTTT. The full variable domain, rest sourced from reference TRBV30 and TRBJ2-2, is SQTIHQWPATLVQPVGSPLSLECTVEGTSNPNLYWYRQAAGRGLQLLFYSVGIGQISSEVPQNLSASRPQDRQFILSSKKLLLSDSGFYLCAWSPGRPGELFFGEGSRLTVL.

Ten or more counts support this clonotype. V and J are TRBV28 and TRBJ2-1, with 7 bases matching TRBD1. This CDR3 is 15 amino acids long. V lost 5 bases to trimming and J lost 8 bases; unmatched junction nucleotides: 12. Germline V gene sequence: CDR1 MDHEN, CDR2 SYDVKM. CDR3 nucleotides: TGTGCCAGCAGTAGACTGGACAGGTCTGGTGATGAGCAGTTCTTC. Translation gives CASSRLDRSGDEQFF. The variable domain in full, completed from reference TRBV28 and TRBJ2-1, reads DVKVTQSSRYLVKRTGEKVFLECVQDMDHENMFWYRQDPGLGLRLIYFSYDVKMKEKGDIPEGYSVSREKKERFSLILESASTNQTSMYLCASSRLDRSGDEQFFGPGTRLTVL.

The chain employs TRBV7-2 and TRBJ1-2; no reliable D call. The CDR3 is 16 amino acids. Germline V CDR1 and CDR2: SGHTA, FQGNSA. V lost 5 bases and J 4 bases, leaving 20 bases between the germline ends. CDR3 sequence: CASSAPGSPGSYGYTF. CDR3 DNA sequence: TGTGCCAGCAGCGCACCGGGGTCTCCGGGTAGCTATGGCTACACCTTC.

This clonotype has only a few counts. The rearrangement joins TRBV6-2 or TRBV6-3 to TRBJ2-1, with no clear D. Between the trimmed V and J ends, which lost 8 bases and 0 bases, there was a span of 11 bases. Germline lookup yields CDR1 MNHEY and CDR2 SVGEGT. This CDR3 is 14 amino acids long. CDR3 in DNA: TGTGCCAGCCCCTTAGCCCACTCCTACAATGAGCAGTTCTTC. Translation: CASPLAHSYNEQFF.

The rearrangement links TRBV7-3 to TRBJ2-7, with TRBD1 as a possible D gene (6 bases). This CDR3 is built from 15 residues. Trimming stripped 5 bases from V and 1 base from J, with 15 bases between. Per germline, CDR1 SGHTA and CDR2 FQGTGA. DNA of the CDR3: TGTGCCAGCAGCCCCCAGCTGGGGGCATCCTACGAGCAGTACTTC. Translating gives CASSPQLGASYEQYF.

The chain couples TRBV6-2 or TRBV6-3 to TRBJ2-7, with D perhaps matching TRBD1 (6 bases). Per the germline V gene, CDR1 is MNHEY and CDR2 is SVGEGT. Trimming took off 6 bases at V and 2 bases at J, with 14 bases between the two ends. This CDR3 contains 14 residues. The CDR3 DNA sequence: TGTGCCAGCAGCCAGGGGAGATCTACCTACGAGCAGTACTTC. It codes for CASSQGRSTYEQYF.

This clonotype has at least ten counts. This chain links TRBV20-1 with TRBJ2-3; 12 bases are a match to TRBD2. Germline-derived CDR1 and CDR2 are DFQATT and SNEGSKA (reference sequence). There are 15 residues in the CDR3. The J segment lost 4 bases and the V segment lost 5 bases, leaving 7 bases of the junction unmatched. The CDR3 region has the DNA TGCAGTGCTGCCCGGACTAGCGGGAACCCAGATACGCAGTATTTT. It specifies CSAARTSGNPDTQYF.

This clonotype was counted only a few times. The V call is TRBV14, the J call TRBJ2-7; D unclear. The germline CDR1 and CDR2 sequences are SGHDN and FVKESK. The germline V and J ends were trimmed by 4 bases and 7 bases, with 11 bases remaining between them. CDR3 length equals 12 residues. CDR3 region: CASSLSSFEQYF. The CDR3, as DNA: TGTGCCAGCAGCCTAAGTTCATTTGAGCAGTACTTC.

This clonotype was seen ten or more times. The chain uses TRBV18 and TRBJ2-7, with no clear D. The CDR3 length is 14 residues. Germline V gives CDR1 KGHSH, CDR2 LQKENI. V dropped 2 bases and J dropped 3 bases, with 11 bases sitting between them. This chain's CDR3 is CASSPNRANYEQYF. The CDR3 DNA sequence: TGTGCCAGCTCACCAAACAGAGCGAACTACGAGCAGTACTTC. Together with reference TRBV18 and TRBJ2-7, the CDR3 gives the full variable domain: NAGVMQNPRHLVRRRGQEARLRCSPMKGHSHVYWYRQLPEEGLKFMVYLQKENIIDESGMPKERFSAEFPKEGPSILRIQQVVRGDSAAYFCASSPNRANYEQYFGPGTRLTVT.

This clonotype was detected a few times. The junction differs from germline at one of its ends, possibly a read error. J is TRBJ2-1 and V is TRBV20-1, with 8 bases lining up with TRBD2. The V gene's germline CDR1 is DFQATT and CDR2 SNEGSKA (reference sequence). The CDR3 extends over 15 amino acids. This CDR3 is CSATLSGSAYDEQFF. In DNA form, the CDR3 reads TGCAGTGCTACCTTAAGCGGGAGTGCCTACGATGAGCAGTTCTTC.

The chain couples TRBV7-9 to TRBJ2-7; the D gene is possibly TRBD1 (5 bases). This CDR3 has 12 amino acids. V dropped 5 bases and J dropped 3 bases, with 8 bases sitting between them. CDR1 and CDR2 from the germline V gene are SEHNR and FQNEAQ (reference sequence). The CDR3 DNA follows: TGTGCCAGCAGCGGCAGGGTCTACGAGCAGTACTTC. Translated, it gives CASSGRVYEQYF.

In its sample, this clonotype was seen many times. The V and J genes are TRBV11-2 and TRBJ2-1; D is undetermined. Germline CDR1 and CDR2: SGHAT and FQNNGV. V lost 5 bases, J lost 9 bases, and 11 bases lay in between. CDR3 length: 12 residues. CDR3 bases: TGTGCCAGCAGCACACAACGGGTTGAGCAGTTCTTC. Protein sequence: CASSTQRVEQFF.

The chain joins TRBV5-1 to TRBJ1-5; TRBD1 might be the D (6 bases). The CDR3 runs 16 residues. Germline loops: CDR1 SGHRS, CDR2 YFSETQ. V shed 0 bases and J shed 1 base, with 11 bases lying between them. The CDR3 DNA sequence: TGCGCCAGCAGCTTGGGAGGGGGGGAAAGCAATCAGCCCCAGCATTTT. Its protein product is CASSLGGGESNQPQHF.

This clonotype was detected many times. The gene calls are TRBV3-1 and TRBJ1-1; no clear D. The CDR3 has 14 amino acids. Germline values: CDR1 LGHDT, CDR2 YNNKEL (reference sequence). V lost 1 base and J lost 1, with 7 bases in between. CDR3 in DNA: TGTGCCAGCAGCCAAGGTTCAAGGAACACTGAAGCTTTCTTT. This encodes CASSQGSRNTEAFF. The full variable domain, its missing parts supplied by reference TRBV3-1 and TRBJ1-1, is DTAVSQTPKYLVTQMGNDKSIKCEQNLGHDTMYWYKQDSKKFLKIMFSYNNKELIINETVPNRFSPKSPDKAHLNLHINSLELGDSAVYFCASSQGSRNTEAFFGQGTRLTVV.

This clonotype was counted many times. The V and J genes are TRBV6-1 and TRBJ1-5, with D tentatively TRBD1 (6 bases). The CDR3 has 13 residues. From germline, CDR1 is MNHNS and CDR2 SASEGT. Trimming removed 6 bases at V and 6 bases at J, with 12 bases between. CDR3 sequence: CASRGQPGQPQHF. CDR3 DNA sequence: TGTGCCAGCAGAGGACAGCCCGGTCAGCCCCAGCATTTT.

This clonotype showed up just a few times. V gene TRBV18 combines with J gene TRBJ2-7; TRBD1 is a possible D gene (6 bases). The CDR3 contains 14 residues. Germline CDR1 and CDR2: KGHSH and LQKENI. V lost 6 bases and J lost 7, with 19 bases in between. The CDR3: CASSQGTSAGEQYF. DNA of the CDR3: TGTGCCAGCTCTCAAGGGACATCAGCCGGGGAGCAGTACTTC. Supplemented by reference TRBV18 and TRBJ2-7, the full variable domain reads NAGVMQNPRHLVRRRGQEARLRCSPMKGHSHVYWYRQLPEEGLKFMVYLQKENIIDESGMPKERFSAEFPKEGPSILRIQQVVRGDSAAYFCASSQGTSAGEQYFGPGTRLTVT.

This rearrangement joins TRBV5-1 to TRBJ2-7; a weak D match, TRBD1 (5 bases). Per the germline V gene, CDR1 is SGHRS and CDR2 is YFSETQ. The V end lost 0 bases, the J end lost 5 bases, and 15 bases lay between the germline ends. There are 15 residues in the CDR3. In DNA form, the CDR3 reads TGCGCCAGCAGCTTGGCGCAGGGCATGGTCCACGAGCAGTACTTC. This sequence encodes CASSLAQGMVHEQYF. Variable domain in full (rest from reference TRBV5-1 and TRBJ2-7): KAGVTQTPRYLIKTRGQQVTLSCSPISGHRSVSWYQQTPGQGLQFLFEYFSETQRNKGNFPGRFSGRQFSNSRSEMNVSTLELGDSALYLCASSLAQGMVHEQYFGPGTRLTVT.

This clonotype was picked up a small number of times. The CDR3 DNA follows: TGCGCCAGCAGCCAAGAACAGGGTGCAGGTACGCAGTATTTT. Its translation is CASSQEQGAGTQYF. The genes are TRBV4-3 and TRBJ2-3; weak D call: TRBD1 (6 bases). The CDR3 consists of 14 residues. V was pared by 0 bases and J by 8 bases, with 12 bases between. CDR1 is LGHNA and CDR2 is YSLEER in the germline V gene.

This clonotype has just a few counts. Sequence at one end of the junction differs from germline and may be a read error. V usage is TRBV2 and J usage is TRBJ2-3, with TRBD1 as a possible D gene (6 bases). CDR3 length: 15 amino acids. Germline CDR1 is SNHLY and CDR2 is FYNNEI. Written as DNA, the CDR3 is TGTGCCGGCAGTCAGGGGTTATCTAGCACAGATACGCAGTATTTT. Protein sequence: CAGSQGLSSTDTQYF.